This TCR beta chain was identified during a study of shared clonotypes between healthy human individuals. There are 15 residues in the CDR3. Germline V gene sequence: CDR1 SGDLS, CDR2 YYNGEE. The ends lost 0 bases at V and 3 bases at J; junction bases unmatched: 6. Cells designated naive CD8 were CD45RO-negative and were positively selected for CCR7, with terminally differentiated effector memory CD45RA+ cells excluded. Adult Caucasians living in Nashville, Tennessee made up all of the donors. Libraries were prepared by immunoSEQ multiplex PCR; TCRdb keeps only in-frame clonotypes and omits some of them. The data hold roughly 2 million clones, with about 94% observed a single time. Notes on this clone: This specimen includes other DNA sequences encoding the same CDR3.

The sample comprised naive CD8+ T cells sorted from blood. The chain is built from TRBV9 and TRBJ2-7, with 7 bases aligning to TRBD1. The origin of this receptor is a man in his late teens or twenties in good health. CDR3 in amino acids: CASSVGGQTSYEQYF. In nucleotides, the CDR3 is TGTGCCAGCAGCGTAGGGGGACAGACAAGCTACGAGCAGTACTTC.